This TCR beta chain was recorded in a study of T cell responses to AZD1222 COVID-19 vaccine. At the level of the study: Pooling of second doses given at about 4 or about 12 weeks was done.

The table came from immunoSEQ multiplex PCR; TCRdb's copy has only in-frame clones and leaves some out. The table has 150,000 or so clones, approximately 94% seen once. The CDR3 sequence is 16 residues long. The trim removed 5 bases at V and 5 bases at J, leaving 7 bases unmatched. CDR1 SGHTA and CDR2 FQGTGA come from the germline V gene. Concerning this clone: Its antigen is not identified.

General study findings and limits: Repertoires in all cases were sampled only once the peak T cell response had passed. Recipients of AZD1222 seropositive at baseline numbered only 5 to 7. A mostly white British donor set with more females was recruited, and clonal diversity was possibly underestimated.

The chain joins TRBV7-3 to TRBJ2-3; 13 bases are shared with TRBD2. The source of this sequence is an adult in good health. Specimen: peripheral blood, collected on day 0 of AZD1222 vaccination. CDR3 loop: CASSRTSGGQGDTQYF. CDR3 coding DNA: TGTGCCAGCAGCCGGACTAGCGGGGGCCAGGGAGATACGCAGTATTTT.